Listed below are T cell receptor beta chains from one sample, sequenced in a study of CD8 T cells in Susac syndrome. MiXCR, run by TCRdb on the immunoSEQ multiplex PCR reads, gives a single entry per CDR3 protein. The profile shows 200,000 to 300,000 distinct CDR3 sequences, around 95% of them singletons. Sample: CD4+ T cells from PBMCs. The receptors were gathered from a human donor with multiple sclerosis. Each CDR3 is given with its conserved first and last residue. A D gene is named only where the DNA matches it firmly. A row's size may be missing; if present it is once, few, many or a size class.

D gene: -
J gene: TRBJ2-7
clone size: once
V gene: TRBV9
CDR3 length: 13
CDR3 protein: CASSVVPGNEQYF
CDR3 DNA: TGTGCCAGCAGCGTAGTTCCAGGTAACGAGCAGTACTTC

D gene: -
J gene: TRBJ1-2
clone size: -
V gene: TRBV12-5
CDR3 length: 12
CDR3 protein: CASGTRVHGYTF
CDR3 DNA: TGTGCTAGTGGGACCCGGGTCCATGGCTACACCTTC

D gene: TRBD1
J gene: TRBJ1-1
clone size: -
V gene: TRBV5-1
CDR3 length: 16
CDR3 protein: CASSLAYRGVNTEAFF
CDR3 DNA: TGCGCCAGCAGCTTGGCCTACAGGGGAGTGAACACTGAAGCTTTCTTT

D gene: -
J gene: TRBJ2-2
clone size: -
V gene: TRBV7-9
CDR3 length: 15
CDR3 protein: CASSTGSSNTGELFF
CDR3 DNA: TGTGCCAGCAGCACAGGGAGCTCGAACACCGGGGAGCTGTTTTTT

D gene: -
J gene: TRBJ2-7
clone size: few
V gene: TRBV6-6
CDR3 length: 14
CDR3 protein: CASSYWNRANEQYF
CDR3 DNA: TGTGCCAGCAGTTACTGGAACAGGGCCAACGAGCAGTACTTC

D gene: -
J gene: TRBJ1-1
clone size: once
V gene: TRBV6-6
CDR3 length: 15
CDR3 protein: CASSPEGTVNTEAFF
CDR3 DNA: TGTGCCAGCAGCCCCGAGGGCACGGTGAACACTGAAGCTTTCTTT

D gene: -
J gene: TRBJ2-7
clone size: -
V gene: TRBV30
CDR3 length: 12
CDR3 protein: CAWSISGYEQYF
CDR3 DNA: TGTGCCTGGAGTATCTCAGGGTACGAGCAGTACTTC

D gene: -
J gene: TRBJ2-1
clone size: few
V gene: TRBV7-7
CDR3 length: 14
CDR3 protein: CASSLAGRGNEQFF
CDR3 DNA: TGTGCTAGCAGCTTAGCCGGAAGGGGCAATGAGCAGTTCTTC

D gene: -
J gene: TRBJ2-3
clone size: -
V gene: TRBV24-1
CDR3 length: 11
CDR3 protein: CATSTVDTQYF
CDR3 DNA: TGTGCCACCAGTACGGTGGATACGCAGTATTTT

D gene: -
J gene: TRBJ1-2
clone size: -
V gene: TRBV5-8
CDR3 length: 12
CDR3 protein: CASSHRQWGYTF
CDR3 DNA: TGTGCCAGCAGCCATCGCCAGTGGGGCTACACCTTC

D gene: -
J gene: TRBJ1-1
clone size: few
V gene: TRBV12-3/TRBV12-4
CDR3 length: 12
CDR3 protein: CASSWTNTEAFF
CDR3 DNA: TGTGCCAGCAGTTGGACGAACACTGAAGCTTTCTTT

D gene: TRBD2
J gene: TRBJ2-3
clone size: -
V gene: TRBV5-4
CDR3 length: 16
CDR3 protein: CASSPRTSSITDTQYF
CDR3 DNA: TGTGCCAGCAGCCCAAGGACTAGCTCCATCACAGATACGCAGTATTTT

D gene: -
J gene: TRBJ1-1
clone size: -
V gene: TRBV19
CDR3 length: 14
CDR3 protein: CASMAGPGNTEAFF
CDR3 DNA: TGTGCCAGTATGGCGGGACCGGGGAACACTGAAGCTTTCTTT

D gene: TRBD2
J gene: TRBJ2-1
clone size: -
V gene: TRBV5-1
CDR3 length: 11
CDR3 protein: CASSREDEQFF
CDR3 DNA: TGCGCCAGCAGTCGGGAGGATGAGCAGTTCTTC

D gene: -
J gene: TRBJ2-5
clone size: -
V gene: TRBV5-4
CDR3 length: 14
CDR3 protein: CASSLSIRSETQYF
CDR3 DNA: TGTGCCAGCAGCTTGTCTATCCGGTCAGAGACCCAGTACTTC

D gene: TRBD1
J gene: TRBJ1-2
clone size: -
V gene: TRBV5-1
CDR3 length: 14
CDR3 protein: CASSIQGGSYGYTF
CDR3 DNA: TGCGCCAGCAGCATCCAGGGGGGGAGCTATGGCTACACCTTC

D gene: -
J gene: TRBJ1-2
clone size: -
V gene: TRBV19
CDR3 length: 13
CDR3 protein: CASSATGNYGYTF
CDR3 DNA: TGTGCCAGTAGTGCAACAGGGAACTATGGCTACACCTTC

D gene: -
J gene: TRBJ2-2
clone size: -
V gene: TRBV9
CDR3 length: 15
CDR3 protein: CASSVEGFVTGELFF
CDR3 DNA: TGTGCCAGCAGCGTAGAAGGCTTTGTCACCGGGGAGCTGTTTTTT

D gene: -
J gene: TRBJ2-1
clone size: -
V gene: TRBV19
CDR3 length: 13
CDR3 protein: CASSTNSYNEQFF
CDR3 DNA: TGTGCCAGTAGTACTAACTCCTACAATGAGCAGTTCTTC

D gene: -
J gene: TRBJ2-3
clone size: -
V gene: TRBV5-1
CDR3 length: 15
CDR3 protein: CASSDAARVTDTQYF
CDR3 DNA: TGCGCCAGCAGCGACGCGGCTAGGGTCACAGATACGCAGTATTTT

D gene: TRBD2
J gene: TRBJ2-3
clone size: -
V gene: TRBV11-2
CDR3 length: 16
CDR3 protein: CASSRRAGGQGDTQYF
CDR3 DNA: TGTGCCAGCTCCCGCCGAGCGGGGGGGCAAGGAGATACGCAGTATTTT

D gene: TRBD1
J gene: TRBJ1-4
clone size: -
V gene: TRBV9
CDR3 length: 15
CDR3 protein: CASSVTGTGIEKLFF
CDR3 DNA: TGTGCCAGCAGCGTCACCGGGACAGGGATCGAAAAACTGTTTTTT

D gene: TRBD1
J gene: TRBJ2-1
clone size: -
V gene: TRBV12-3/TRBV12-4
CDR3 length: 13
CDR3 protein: CASSQDRAHEQFF
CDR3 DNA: TGTGCCAGCAGCCAGGACAGGGCCCATGAGCAGTTCTTC

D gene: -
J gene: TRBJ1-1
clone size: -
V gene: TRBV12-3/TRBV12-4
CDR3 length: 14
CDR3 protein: CASSPRDPWAEAFF
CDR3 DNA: TGTGCCAGCAGCCCAAGGGACCCGTGGGCTGAAGCTTTCTTT

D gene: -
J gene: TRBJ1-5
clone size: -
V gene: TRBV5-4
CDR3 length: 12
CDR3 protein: CASSQDHQPQHF
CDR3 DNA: TGTGCCAGCAGCCAGGACCATCAGCCCCAGCATTTT